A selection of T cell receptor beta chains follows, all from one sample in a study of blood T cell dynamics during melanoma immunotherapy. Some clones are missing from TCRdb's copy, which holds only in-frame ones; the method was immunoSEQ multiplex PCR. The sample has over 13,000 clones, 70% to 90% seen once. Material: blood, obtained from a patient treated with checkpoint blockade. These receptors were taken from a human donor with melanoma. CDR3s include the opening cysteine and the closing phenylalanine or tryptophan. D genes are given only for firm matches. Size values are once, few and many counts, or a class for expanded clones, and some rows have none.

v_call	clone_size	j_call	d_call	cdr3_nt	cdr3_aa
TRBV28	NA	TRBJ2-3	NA	TGTGCCAGCAGTTGGGGGGATGTCACAGATACGCAGTATTTT	CASSWGDVTDTQYF
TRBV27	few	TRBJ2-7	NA	TGTGCCAGCAGTAAGTGGGGCTACGAGCAGTACTTC	CASSKWGYEQYF
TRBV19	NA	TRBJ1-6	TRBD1	TGTGCCAGTAGGCTGGGACAGAGGAATTCACCCCTCCACTTT	CASRLGQRNSPLHF
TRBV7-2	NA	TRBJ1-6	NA	TGTGCCAGCAGCTTATCCGGGGGTTATTCACCCCTCCACTTT	CASSLSGGYSPLHF
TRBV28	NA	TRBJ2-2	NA	TGTGCCAGCAACCTTGGGGACACCGGGGAGCTGTTTTTT	CASNLGDTGELFF
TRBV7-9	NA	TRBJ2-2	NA	TGTGCCAGCAGCTTAGCGCATCAGGGGCTCGGGGAGCTGTTTTTT	CASSLAHQGLGELFF
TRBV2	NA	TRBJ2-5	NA	TGTGCCAGCAGTGGTCTGAGTGTTCAAGAGACCCAGTACTTC	CASSGLSVQETQYF
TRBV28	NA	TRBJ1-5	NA	TGTGCCAGCAGTCCCCGGGGGTCAGGGTTGGGACAGCCCCAGCATTTT	CASSPRGSGLGQPQHF
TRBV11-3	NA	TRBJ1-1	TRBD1	TGTGCCAGCAGCTCCCACAGACAGGGGGACACTGAAGCTTTCTTT	CASSSHRQGDTEAFF
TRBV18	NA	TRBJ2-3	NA	TGTGCCAGCTCACAGGGGGTGAGCACAGATACGCAGTATTTT	CASSQGVSTDTQYF
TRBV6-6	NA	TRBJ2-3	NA	TGTGCCAGCAGGAGTGGGGGGAGATGGACAGATACGCAGTATTTT	CASRSGGRWTDTQYF
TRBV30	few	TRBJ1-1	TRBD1	TGTGCCTGGAGTGTTGGTACAGGGGCCCTGAACACTGAAGCTTTCTTT	CAWSVGTGALNTEAFF
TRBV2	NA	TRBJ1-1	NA	TGTGCCAGCAGTGAATGGGACGCTGGGTGGGCTTTCTTT	CASSEWDAGWAFF
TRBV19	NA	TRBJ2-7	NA	TGTGCCAGTAGTGAGGACCCAACCTACGAGCAGTACTTC	CASSEDPTYEQYF
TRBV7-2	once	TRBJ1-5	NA	TGTGCCAGCAGCTTAGCCCTCGGGTATCAGCCCCAGCATTTT	CASSLALGYQPQHF
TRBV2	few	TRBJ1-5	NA	TGTGCCAGCAGTGTTGGCCGGGGGAGCGGTCAGCCCCAGCATTTT	CASSVGRGSGQPQHF
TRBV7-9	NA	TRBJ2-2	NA	TGTGCCAGCAGCCCGAACACCGGGGAGCTGTTTTTT	CASSPNTGELFF
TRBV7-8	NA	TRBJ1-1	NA	TGTGCCAGCAGCTCTACCGGGGCGCGGGTCACTGAAGCTTTCTTT	CASSSTGARVTEAFF
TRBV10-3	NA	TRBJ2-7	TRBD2	TGTGCCATCAAACCTAGCGGGGGGTTCTACGAGCAGTACTTC	CAIKPSGGFYEQYF
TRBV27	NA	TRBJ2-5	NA	TGTGCCAGCAGTTATTATGAGGGGGAGACCCAGTACTTC	CASSYYEGETQYF
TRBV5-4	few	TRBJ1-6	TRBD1	TGTGCCAGCAGCTTGAAAGACAGGGCGCATTCACCCCTCCACTTT	CASSLKDRAHSPLHF
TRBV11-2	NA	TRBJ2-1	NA	TGTGCCAGCAGCTCGAGGACAGCCTACAATGAGCAGTTCTTC	CASSSRTAYNEQFF
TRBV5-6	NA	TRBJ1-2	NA	TGTGCCAGCAGCTTATACGACAGGCCGGGAGGCTATGGCTACACCTTC	CASSLYDRPGGYGYTF
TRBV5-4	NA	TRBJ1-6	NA	TGTGCCGGCAGCGTGACAGACAAATATAATTCACCCCTCCACTTT	CAGSVTDKYNSPLHF
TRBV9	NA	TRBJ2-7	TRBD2	TGTGCCAGCAGCGTAGGCGGGGGGCCCGGACAGTTGGGCTACGAGCAGTACTTC	CASSVGGGPGQLGYEQYF
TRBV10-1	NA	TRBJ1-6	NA	TGCGCCAGCAGTGACGGGGGCAATTCACCCCTCCACTTT	CASSDGGNSPLHF
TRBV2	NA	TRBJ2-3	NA	TGTGCCAGCAGTGAATCACGAGATACGCAGTATTTT	CASSESRDTQYF
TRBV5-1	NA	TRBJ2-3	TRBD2	TGCGCCAGCAGCTTGGGGGGAGGGTACACAGATACGCAGTATTTT	CASSLGGGYTDTQYF
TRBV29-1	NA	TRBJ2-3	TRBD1	TGCAGCGTTCAACCCCGGGGACAGGGGACCGATACGCAGTATTTT	CSVQPRGQGTDTQYF
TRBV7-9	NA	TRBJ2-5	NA	TGTGCCAGCAGCTTAGCGGGGGCTGAAGAGACCCAGTACTTC	CASSLAGAEETQYF
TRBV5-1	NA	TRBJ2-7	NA	TGCGCCAGCAGTACCCCCATAGGGGGGGCGTCCTACGAGCAGTACTTC	CASSTPIGGASYEQYF
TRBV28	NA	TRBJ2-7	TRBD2	TGTGCCAGCAGCAGCGGGGGGGCCTCCTACGAGCAGTACTTC	CASSSGGASYEQYF
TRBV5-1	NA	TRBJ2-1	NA	TGCGCCAGCAGCCTGGAAGCTTCCTACAATGAGCAGTTCTTC	CASSLEASYNEQFF